Detailed here is one T cell receptor (beta chain). Its antigen is currently unknown. This sample stems from a study of T-cell reconstitution after alpha-beta-depleted transplantation in children. The germline V gene has CDR1 SGHVS and CDR2 FQNEAQ. V trimming: 5 bases; J trimming: 2 bases; junction bases outside the gene matches: 6. There are 15 residues in the CDR3. Preparation of the TCRbeta library involved a method that used unique molecular identifiers. TCRdb called the PCR reads again in MiXCR, with one record for every CDR3 protein. Of 900,000 or so distinct CDR3 sequences in the sample, around 17% are singletons; the top ten hold approximately 5%. Overall study results and limits: TCRbeta diversity was high at day 60 in some patients (a result of surviving recipient T cells and thymic progenitors). Reports say that about two months after transplant, the alpha-beta T cells came out of several hundred graft clones that had expanded. By one year post-transplant, T-cell counts and diversity largely arose from T cells that were newly produced.

Here the sequenced sample was PBMCs, mostly from graft donor cells, taken 360 days after TCRalphabeta/CD19-depleted stem cell transplant. The chain is built from TRBV7-8 and TRBJ2-7; 10 positions agree with TRBD1. The sequence was obtained from a male patient aged 10 to 17 who had a stem cell transplant for acute lymphoblastic leukemia, so the T cells may come from the graft donor. Here the CDR3 DNA reads TGTGCCAGCAGCGTCACCGGGACAGGGGCCTACGAGCAGTACTTC. Translated, it gives CASSVTGTGAYEQYF. The entire variable domain, with the rest obtained from reference TRBV7-8 and TRBJ2-7, is as follows: GAGVSQSPRYKVAKRGQDVALRCDPISGHVSLFWYQQALGQGPEFLTYFQNEAQLDKSGLPSDRFFAERPEGSVSTLKIQRTQQEDSAVYLCASSVTGTGAYEQYFGPGTRLTVT.